This T cell receptor beta chain is drawn from a study of cytomegalovirus exposure and HLA in healthy donors. Findings and caveats of the study: In an earlier analysis, about 90% or about 30%: the productive usage of most TCR beta V segments. With later analysis, a missense DCLRE1C variant became linked to TCR beta V- and J-gene trimming.

Donors were ostensibly healthy at sampling, although undocumented immune exposures were probable. The PCR ran on 60 Vbeta and 13 Jbeta primers. Profiling relied on immunoSEQ multiplex PCR, and the TCRdb table lists in-frame clones only, not all of them. The table has some 200,000 clones, 83% seen once. A word on this clone: What it binds is unknown.

Per germline, CDR1 LNHDA and CDR2 SQIVND (reference sequence). This CDR3 spans 14 amino acids. Trimming at V came to 6 bases and at J to 4 bases, leaving 7 bases not matched to a gene. The receptor comes from a girl between 10 and 17 years old in good health and CMV-seronegative. J is TRBJ1-2 and V is TRBV19; TRBD1 agrees at 8 bases. The source material was PBMCs. CDR3 sequence reads: CASSQGTGLYGYTF. CDR3 in DNA: TGTGCCAGTAGCCAGGGGACAGGACTCTATGGCTACACCTTC.